The 5 T cell receptor beta chains below all came from one sample that was sequenced in a study of cytomegalovirus exposure and HLA in healthy donors. The PCR had 60 Vbeta and 13 Jbeta primers. Profiled with immunoSEQ multiplex PCR; TCRdb holds only in-frame clones, not every one. The sample lists about 190,000 clones, around 82% seen once, with 13% to 15% in the top ten. Sequencing was performed on PBMCs. These receptors originate from a woman aged 30 to 39 in good health and CMV-seropositive.

This chain joins TRBV5-4 and TRBJ1-2; 7 bases map to TRBD1. CDR1 and CDR2 (germline): SGHNT, YYREEE (reference sequence). This CDR3 contains 16 residues. Trimming cost V 0 bases and J 5 bases; bases outside gene matches: 10. This chain's CDR3 is CASSLARQGVGYGYTF. The CDR3 bases are TGTGCCAGCAGCTTGGCCCGACAGGGAGTCGGTTATGGCTACACCTTC.

This chain joins TRBV4-1 and TRBJ2-7; TRBD1 is a possible D gene (5 bases). The CDR3 extends over 16 amino acids. Trimming left V 0 bases short and J 7 bases short, with 19 bases between. Germline V gene lookup returns CDR1 MGHRA and CDR2 YSYEKL. CDR3 in amino acids: CASSQEGAAFLEEQYF. As DNA, the CDR3 is TGCGCCAGCAGCCAAGAAGGGGCCGCCTTTCTTGAAGAGCAGTACTTC.

The chain recombines TRBV9 with TRBJ1-4, with TRBD1 as a possible D gene (5 bases). The length of the CDR3 is 14 residues. Per the germline V gene, CDR1 is SGDLS and CDR2 is YYNGEE. Trimming pared 3 bases from V and 4 bases from J, leaving 10 bases between. The CDR3 is CASSETAFNEKLFF. The CDR3 DNA reads as TGTGCCAGCAGCGAGACAGCCTTTAATGAAAAACTGTTTTTT.

The CDR3 reads CAWSPSRSGNTIYF. The CDR3 DNA sequence: TGTGCCTGGAGTCCCAGTCGCTCTGGAAACACCATATATTTT. The rearrangement joins TRBV30 to TRBJ1-3; D not resolved. With 2 bases removed from V and 0 bases from J, the gap between germline ends came to 8 bases. CDR1 is GTSNPN, CDR2 SVGIG, per germline (reference sequence). The CDR3 has 14 residues.

This chain uses TRBV11-3 with TRBJ1-4; D is undetermined. The V gene's germline CDR1 is SGHNT and CDR2 YENEEA. The V end lost 1 base, the J end lost 0 bases, and 21 bases lay between the germline ends. This CDR3 has 20 residues. The DNA of the CDR3 is TGTGCCAGCAGCTTAGTTGGCTGCGGGCCCAACCTGGCAACTAATGAAAAACTGTTTTTT. Translation: CASSLVGCGPNLATNEKLFF. The entire variable domain, with the rest obtained from reference TRBV11-3 and TRBJ1-4, is as follows: EAGVVQSPRYKIIEKKQPVAFWCNPISGHNTLYWYLQNLGQGPELLIRYENEEAVDDSQLPKDRFSAERLKGVDSTLKIQPAELGDSAVYLCASSLVGCGPNLATNEKLFFGSGTQLSVL.